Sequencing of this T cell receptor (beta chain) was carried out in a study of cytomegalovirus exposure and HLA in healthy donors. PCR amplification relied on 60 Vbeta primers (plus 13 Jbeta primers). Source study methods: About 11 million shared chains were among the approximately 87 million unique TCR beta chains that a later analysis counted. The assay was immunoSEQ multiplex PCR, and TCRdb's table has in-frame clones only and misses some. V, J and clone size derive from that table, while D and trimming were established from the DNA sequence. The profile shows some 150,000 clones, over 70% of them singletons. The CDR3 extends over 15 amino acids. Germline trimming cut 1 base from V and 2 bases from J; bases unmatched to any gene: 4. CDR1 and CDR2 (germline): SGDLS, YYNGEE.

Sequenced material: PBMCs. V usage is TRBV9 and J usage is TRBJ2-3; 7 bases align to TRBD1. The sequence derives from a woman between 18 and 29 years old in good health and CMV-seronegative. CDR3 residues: CASSVRDRPTDTQYF. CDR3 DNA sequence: TGTGCCAGCAGCGTAAGGGACAGACCCACAGATACGCAGTATTTT.